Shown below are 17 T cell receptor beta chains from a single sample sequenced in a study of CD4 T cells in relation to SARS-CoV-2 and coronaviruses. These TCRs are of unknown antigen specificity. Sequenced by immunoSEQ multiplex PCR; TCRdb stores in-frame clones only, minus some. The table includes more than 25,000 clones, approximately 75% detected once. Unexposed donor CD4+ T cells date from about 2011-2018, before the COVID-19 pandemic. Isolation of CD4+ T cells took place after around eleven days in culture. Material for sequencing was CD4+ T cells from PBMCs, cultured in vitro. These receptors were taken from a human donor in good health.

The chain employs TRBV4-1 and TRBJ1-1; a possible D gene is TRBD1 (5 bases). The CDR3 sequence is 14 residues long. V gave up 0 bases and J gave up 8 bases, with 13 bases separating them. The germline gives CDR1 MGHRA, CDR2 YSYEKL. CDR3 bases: TGCGCCAGCAGCCAAGATCGGGGGATTGGCGAAGCTTTCTTT. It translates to CASSQDRGIGEAFF.

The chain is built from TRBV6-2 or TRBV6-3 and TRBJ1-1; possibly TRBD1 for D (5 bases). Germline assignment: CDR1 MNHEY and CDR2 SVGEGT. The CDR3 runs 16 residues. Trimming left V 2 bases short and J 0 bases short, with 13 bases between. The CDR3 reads CASSYRGASMNTEAFF. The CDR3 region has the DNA TGTGCCAGCAGTTACAGAGGGGCGAGCATGAACACTGAAGCTTTCTTT.

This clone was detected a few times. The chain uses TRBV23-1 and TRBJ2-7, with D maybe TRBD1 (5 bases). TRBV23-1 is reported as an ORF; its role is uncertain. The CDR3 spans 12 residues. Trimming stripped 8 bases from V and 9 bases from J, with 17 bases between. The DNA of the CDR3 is TGCGCCAGCCCCAAGGGGTACTCAGGGCAGTACTTC. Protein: CASPKGYSGQYF.

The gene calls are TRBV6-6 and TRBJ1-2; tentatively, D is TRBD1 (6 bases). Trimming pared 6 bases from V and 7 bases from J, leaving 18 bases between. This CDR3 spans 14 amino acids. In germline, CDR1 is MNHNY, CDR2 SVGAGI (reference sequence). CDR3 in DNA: TGTGCCAGCAGAGAGTCGGGACAAGTTACTGGCTACACCTTC. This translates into CASRESGQVTGYTF.

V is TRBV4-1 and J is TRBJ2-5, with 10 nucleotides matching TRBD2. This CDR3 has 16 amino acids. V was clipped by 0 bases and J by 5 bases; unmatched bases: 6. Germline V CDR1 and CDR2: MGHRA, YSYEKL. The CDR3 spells CASSQDSLAGAETQYF. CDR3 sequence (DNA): TGCGCCAGCAGCCAAGATAGTCTAGCGGGGGCGGAGACCCAGTACTTC.

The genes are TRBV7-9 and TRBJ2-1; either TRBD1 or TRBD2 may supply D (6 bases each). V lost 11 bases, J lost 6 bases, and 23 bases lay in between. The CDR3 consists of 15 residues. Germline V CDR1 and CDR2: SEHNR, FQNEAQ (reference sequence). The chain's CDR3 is CADSVVRGDPNEQFF. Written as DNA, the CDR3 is TGTGCCGACAGCGTGGTAAGGGGGGACCCCAATGAGCAGTTCTTC. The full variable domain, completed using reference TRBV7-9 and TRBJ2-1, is DTGVSQNPRHKITKRGQNVTFRCDPISEHNRLYWYRQTLGQGPEFLTYFQNEAQLEKSRLLSDRFSAERPKGSFSTLEIQRTEQGDSAMYLCADSVVRGDPNEQFFGPGTRLTVL.

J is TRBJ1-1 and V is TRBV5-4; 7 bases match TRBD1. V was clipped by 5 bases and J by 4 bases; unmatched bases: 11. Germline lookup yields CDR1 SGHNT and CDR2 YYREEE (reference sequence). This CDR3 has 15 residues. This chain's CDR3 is CASSSAQGDGTEAFF. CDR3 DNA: TGTGCCAGCAGTTCAGCCCAGGGGGATGGCACTGAAGCTTTCTTT.

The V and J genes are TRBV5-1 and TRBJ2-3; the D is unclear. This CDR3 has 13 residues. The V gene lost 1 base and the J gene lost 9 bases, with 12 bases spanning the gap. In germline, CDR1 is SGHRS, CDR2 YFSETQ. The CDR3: CASSLLEAGTQYF. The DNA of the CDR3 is TGCGCCAGCAGCTTGCTTGAGGCCGGCACGCAGTATTTT. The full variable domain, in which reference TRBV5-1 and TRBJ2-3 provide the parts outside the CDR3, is KAGVTQTPRYLIKTRGQQVTLSCSPISGHRSVSWYQQTPGQGLQFLFEYFSETQRNKGNFPGRFSGRQFSNSRSEMNVSTLELGDSALYLCASSLLEAGTQYFGPGTRLTVL.

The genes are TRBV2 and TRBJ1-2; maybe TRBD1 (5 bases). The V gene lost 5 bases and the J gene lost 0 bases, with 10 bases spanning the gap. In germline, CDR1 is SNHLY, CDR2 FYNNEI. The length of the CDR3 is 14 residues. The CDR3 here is CASSFGGTNYGYTF. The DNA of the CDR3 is TGTGCCAGCAGTTTCGGGGGGACTAACTATGGCTACACCTTC. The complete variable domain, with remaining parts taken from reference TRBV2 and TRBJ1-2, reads EPEVTQTPSHQVTQMGQEVILRCVPISNHLYFYWYRQILGQKVEFLVSFYNNEISEKSEIFDDQFSVERPDGSNFTLKIRSTKLEDSAMYFCASSFGGTNYGYTFGSGTRLTVV.

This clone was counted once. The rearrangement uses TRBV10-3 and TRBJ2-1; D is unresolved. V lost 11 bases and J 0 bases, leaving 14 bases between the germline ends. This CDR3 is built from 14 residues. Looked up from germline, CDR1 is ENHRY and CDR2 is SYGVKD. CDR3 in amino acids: CAPRTASSYNEQFF. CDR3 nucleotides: TGTGCCCCCAGGACGGCTAGCTCCTACAATGAGCAGTTCTTC.

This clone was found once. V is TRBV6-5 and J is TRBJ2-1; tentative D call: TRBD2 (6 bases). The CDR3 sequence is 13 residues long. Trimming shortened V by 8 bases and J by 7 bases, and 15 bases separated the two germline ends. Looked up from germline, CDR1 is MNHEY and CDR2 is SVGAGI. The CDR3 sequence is CASFPRAGNEQFF. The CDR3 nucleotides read TGTGCCAGCTTCCCCCGGGCGGGGAATGAGCAGTTCTTC.

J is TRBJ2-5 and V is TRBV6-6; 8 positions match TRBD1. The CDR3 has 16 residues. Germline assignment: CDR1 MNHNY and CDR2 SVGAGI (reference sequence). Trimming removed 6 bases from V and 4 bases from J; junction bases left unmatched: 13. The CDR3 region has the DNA TGTGCCAGCAGAGCCCGACGGACAGGGCGGGGAGAGACCCAGTACTTC. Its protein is CASRARRTGRGETQYF.

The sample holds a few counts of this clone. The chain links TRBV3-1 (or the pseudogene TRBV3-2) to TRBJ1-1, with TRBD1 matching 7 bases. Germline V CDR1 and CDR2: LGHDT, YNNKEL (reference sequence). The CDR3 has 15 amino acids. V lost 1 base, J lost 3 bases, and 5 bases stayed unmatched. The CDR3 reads CASSQGSRGDTEAFF. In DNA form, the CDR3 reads TGTGCCAGCAGCCAAGGCAGCAGGGGGGACACTGAAGCTTTCTTT.

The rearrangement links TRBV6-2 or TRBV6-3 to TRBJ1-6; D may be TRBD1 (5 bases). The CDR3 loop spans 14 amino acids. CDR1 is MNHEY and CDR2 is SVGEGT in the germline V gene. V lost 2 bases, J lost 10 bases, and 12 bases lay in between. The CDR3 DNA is TGTGCCAGCAGTTACACCGGGGCTCGCTCACCCCTCCACTTT. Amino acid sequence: CASSYTGARSPLHF.

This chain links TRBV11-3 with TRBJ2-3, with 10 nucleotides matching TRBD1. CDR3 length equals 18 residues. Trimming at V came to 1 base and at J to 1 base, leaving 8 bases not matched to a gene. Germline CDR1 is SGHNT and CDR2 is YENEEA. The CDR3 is CASSLGGGGTGGTDTQYF. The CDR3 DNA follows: TGTGCCAGCAGCTTAGGAGGCGGAGGGACAGGGGGCACAGATACGCAGTATTTT.

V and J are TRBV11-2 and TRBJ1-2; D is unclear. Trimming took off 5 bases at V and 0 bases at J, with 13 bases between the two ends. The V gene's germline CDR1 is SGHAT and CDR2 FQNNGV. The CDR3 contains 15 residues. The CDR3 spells CASSLLPASNYGYTF. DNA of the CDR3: TGTGCCAGCAGCCTACTCCCAGCCTCTAACTATGGCTACACCTTC.

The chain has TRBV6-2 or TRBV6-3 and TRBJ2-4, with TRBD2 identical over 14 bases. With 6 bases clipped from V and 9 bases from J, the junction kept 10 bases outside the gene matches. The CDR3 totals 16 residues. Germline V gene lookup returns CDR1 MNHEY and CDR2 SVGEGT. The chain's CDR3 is CASSGHPGTSGSIQYF. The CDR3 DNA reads TGTGCCAGCAGCGGGCACCCCGGGACTAGCGGGAGCATTCAGTACTTC.